This T cell receptor beta chain was observed in a study of cytomegalovirus exposure and HLA in healthy donors. Study-wide points: The investigators catalogued 164 TCR beta chains as cytomegalovirus-associated. In a later analysis, HLA-associated TCR beta chains were more clonally expanded than equally common others. A missense variant in DCLRE1C was later tied to TCR beta V- and J-gene trimming.

The PCR contained 60 Vbeta and 13 Jbeta primers. The protocol was immunoSEQ multiplex PCR, while the TCRdb copy is restricted to in-frame clones and leaves out a portion. The sample contains 75,000 to 80,000 clones, more than 55% of which appear only once. The V and J ends lost 0 bases and 0 bases respectively, with 9 bases between them. The CDR3 sequence is 16 residues long. Germline V lookup: CDR1 MGHRA, CDR2 YSYEKL. Turning to this clone: What it binds is not known.

This receptor was taken from a man aged 55 to 69 in good health and CMV-seropositive. The rearrangement joins TRBV4-1 to TRBJ1-3; no clear D. The specimen was PBMCs. CDR3 protein: CASSQDSSLSGNTIYF. In nucleotides, the CDR3 is TGCGCCAGCAGCCAAGATAGCTCCCTCTCTGGAAACACCATATATTTT.